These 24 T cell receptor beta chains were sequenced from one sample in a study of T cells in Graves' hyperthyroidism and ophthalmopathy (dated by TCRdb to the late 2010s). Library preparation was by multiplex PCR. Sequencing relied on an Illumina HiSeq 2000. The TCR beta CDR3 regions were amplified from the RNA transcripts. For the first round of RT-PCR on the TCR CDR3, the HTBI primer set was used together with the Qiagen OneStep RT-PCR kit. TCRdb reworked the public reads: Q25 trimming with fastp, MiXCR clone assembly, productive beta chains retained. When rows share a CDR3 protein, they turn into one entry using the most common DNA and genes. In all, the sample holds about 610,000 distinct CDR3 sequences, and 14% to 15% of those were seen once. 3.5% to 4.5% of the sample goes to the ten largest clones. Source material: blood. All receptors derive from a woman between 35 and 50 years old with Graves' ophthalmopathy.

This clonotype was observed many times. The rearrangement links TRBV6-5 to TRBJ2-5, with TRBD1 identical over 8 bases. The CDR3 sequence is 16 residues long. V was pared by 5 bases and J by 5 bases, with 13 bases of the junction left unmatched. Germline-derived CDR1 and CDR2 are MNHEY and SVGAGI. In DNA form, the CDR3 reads TGTGCCAGCAGTCTCTCGACAGGGGTCGGCGAGGAGACCCAGTACTTC. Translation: CASSLSTGVGEETQYF.

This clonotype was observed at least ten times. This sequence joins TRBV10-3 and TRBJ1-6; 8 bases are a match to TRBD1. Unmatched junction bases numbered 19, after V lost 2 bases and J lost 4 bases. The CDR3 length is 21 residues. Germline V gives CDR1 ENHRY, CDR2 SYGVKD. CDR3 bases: TGTGCCATCAGTGAGGGGCTTCCGGGACAGGCCTCTCGGGGTTATAATTCACCCCTCCACTTT. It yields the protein CAISEGLPGQASRGYNSPLHF.

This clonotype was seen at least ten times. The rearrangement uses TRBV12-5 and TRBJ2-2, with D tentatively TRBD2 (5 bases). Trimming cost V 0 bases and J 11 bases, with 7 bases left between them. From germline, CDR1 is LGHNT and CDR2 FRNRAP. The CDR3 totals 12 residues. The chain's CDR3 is CASGLVPGELFF. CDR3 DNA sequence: TGTGCTAGTGGTTTGGTACCGGGAGAGCTGTTTTTT.

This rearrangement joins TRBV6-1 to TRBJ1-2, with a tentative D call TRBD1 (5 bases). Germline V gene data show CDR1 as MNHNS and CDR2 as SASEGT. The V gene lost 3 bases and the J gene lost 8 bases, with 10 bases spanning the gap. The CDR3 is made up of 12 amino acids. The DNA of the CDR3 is TGTGCCAGCAGTGATTGGGGGTTGGGCTACACCTTC. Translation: CASSDWGLGYTF.

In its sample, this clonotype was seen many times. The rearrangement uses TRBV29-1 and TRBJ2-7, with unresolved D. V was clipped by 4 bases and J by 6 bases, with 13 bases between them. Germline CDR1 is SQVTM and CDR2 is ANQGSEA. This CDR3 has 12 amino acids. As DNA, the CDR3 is TGCAGCGTTGCTAAGATTACGGGCGAGCAGTACTTC. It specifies CSVAKITGEQYF.

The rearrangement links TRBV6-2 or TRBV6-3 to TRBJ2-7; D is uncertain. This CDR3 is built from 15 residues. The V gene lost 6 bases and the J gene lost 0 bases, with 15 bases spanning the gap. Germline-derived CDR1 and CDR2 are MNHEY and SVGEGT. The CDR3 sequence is CASSRAHVSSYEQYF. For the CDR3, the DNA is TGTGCCAGCAGCAGAGCACACGTGAGCTCCTACGAGCAGTACTTC.

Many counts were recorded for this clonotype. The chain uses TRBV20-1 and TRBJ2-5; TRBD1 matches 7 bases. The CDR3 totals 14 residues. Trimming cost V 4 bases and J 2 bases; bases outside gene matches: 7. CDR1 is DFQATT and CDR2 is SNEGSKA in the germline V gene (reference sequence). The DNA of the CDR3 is TGCAGTGCTACGACAGGGTCCCCGCAAGAGACCCAGTACTTC. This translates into CSATTGSPQETQYF.

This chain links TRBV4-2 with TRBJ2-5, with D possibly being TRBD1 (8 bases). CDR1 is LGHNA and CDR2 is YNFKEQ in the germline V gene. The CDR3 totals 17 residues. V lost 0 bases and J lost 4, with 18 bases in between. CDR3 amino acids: CASSQDPGQGGAETQYF. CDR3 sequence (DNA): TGTGCCAGCAGCCAAGATCCCGGACAGGGAGGGGCAGAGACCCAGTACTTC.

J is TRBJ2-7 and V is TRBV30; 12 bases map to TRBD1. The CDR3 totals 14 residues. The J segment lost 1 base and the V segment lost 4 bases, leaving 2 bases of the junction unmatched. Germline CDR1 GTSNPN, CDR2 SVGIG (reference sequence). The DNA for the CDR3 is TGTGCCTGGAAGGGACAGGGGGCTTCCTACGAGCAGTACTTC. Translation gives CAWKGQGASYEQYF.

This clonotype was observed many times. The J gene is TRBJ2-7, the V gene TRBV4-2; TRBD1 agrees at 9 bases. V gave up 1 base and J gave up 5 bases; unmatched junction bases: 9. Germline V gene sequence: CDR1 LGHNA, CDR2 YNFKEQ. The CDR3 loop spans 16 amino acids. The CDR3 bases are TGTGCCAGCAGCCAAGTGGAGGACAGGGGAGGGGACGAGCAGTACTTC. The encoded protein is CASSQVEDRGGDEQYF.

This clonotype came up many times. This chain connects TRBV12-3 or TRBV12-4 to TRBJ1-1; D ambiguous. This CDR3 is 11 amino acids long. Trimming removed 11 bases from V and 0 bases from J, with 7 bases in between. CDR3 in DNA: TGTGCCTCTGGAGTGAACACTGAAGCTTTCTTT. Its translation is CASGVNTEAFF.

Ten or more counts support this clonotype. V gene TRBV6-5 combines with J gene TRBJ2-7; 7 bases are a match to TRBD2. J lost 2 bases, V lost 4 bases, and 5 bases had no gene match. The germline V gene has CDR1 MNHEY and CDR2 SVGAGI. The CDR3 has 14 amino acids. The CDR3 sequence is CASSSGTKPYEQYF. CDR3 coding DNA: TGTGCCAGCAGTTCCGGGACTAAACCCTACGAGCAGTACTTC.

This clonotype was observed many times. The CDR3 is CASSLRQGAGNTIYF. DNA of the CDR3: TGTGCCAGCAGTTTACGTCAGGGTGCTGGAAACACCATATATTTT. The rearrangement links TRBV6-5 to TRBJ1-3, with D perhaps matching TRBD1 (5 bases). Germline V gives CDR1 MNHEY, CDR2 SVGAGI. V lost 4 bases and J 2 bases, leaving 12 bases between the germline ends. The CDR3 is 15 residues long.

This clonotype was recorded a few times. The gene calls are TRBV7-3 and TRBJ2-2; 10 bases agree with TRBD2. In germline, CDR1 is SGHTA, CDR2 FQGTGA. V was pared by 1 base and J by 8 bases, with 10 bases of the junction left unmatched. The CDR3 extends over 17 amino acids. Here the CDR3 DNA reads TGTGCCAGCAGCTTAAGTAGCGGGAGGACCGCTGCTGGGGAGCTGTTTTTT. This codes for CASSLSSGRTAAGELFF.

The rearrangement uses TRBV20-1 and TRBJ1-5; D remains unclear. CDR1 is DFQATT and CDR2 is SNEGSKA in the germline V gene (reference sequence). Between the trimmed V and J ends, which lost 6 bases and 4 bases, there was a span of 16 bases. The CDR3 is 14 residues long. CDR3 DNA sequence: TGCAGTGCCCCCGGAGTATCACGAAATCAGCCCCAGCATTTT. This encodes CSAPGVSRNQPQHF.

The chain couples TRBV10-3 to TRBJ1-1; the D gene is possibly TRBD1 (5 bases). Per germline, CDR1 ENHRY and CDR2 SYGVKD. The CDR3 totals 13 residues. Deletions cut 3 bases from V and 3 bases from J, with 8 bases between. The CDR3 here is CAISDRADTEAFF. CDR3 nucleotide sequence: TGTGCCATCAGTGACAGGGCGGACACTGAAGCTTTCTTT.

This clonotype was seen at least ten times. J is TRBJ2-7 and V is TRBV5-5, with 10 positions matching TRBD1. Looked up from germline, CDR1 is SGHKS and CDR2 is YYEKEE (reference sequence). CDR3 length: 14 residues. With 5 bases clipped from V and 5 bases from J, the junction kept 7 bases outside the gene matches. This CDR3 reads CASRYGTGANEQYF. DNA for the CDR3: TGTGCCAGCAGGTACGGGACAGGGGCCAACGAGCAGTACTTC.

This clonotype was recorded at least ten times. In nucleotides, the CDR3 is TGTGCCACGAGGTTGGAGCATTCCTACGAGCAGTACTTC. This codes for CATRLEHSYEQYF. V usage is TRBV6-2 or TRBV6-3 and J usage is TRBJ2-7; D is ambiguous. The germline V gene encodes CDR1 MNHEY and CDR2 SVGEGT. The V end was cut by 10 bases, the J end by 1 base, with 14 bases between. This CDR3 contains 13 residues.

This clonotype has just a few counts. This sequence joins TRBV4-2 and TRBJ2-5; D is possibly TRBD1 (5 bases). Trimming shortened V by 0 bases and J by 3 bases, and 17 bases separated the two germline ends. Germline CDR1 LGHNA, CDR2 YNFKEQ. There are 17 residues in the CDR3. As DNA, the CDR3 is TGTGCCAGCAGCCAAGATTTGGGGCGAGGCCGCAAAGAGACCCAGTACTTC. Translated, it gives CASSQDLGRGRKETQYF.

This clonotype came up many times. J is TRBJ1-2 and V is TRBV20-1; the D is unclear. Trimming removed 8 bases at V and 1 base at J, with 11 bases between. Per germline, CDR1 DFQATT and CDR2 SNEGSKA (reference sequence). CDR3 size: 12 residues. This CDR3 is CSSGLVNYGYTF. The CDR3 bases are TGCAGTTCAGGTTTAGTTAACTATGGCTACACCTTC.

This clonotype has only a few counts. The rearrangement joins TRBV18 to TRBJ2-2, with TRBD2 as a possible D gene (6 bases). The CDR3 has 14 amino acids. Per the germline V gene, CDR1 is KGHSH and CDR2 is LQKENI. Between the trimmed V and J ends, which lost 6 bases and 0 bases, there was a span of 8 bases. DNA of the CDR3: TGTGCCAGCTCGGACTATTCGAACACCGGGGAGCTGTTTTTT. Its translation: CASSDYSNTGELFF.

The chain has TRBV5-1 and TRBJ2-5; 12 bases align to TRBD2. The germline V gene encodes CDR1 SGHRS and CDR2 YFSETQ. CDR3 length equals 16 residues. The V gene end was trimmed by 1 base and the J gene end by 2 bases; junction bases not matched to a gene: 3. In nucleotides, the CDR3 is TGCGCCAGCAGCTTGCTAGCGGGAGGGGATCAAGAGACCCAGTACTTC. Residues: CASSLLAGGDQETQYF.

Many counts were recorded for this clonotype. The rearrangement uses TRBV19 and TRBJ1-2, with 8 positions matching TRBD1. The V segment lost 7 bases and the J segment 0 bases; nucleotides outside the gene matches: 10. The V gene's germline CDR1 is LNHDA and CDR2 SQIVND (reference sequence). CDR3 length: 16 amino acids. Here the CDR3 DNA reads TGTGCCAGTATGAGGCAGGGGGCGAAGGCTAACTATGGCTACACCTTC. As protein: CASMRQGAKANYGYTF.

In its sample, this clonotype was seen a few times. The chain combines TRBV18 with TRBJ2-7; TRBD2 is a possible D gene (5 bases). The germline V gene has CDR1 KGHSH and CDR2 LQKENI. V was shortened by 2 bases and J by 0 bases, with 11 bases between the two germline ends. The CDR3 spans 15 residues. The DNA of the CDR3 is TGTGCCAGCTCACCAGGAGCCGGGGTCTCCTACGAGCAGTACTTC. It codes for CASSPGAGVSYEQYF.